The clone carrying this T cell receptor (beta chain) was counted a few times. Its specificity is unknown. This sample stems from a study of T-cell memory formation after mild COVID-19. Study-wide results and limits: Day 15 to 85 contracting clones showed balanced CD4/CD8; later expanders leaned CD4+.

Employing constant-segment primers, 5'RACE generated TCR alpha and TCR beta cDNA libraries bearing sample barcodes and UMIs. TCRdb passed the 5' RACE reads through MiXCR, listing each CDR3 protein once. The sample records roughly 250,000 distinct CDR3 sequences, around 15% being singletons. In germline, CDR1 is SGHVS, CDR2 FQNEAQ. This CDR3 is built from 14 residues. V shed 6 bases and J shed 5 bases, with 16 bases lying between them. The chain couples TRBV7-8 to TRBJ2-5; D assignment may be TRBD1 or TRBD2 (7 bases each). The source material was PBMCs or a T cell subset sorted from them (not recorded which). This receptor was obtained from a man younger than 35 who had mild COVID-19 (a few samples of this study predate the infection). Cell type and time point are not known. CDR3 bases: TGTGCCAGCAGAAGTGACAGGGAGGGGGAGACCCAGTACTTC. Amino acids: CASRSDREGETQYF.